A selection of T cell receptor beta chains follows, all from one sample in a study of shared clonotypes between healthy human individuals. The protocol was immunoSEQ multiplex PCR, while the TCRdb copy is restricted to in-frame clones and leaves out a portion. The sample consists of around 1,100,000 clones, approximately 75% of them appearing once. Sequenced: memory CD4+ T cells from PBMCs. These receptor sequences come from a young man in good health. Some clones in this sample may be carry-over from other donors' samples. The CDR3 runs from the conserved cysteine through the conserved F or W. D genes are given only for firm matches. Size is omitted from some rows. Given values are once, few, many or a class for expanded clones.

v_call: TRBV2; j_call: TRBJ2-6; clone_size: NA; d_call: NA; cdr3_aa: CASSDGGIISGANVLTF; cdr3_nt: TGTGCCAGCAGTGATGGGGGGATCATCTCTGGGGCCAACGTCCTGACTTTC
v_call: TRBV18; j_call: TRBJ2-5; clone_size: NA; d_call: TRBD1; cdr3_aa: CASSPVGQAVVATQYF; cdr3_nt: TGTGCCAGCTCACCAGTGGGACAGGCCGTTGTTGCGACCCAGTACTTC
v_call: TRBV7-2; j_call: TRBJ2-7; clone_size: NA; d_call: NA; cdr3_aa: CASSKRTGVGEQYF; cdr3_nt: TGTGCCAGCAGCAAAAGGACGGGAGTGGGCGAGCAGTACTTC
v_call: TRBV28; j_call: TRBJ2-1; clone_size: NA; d_call: TRBD2; cdr3_aa: CASSFASGRGGSYNEQFF; cdr3_nt: TGTGCCAGCAGTTTTGCTAGCGGGAGAGGGGGCTCCTACAATGAGCAGTTCTTC
v_call: TRBV5-4; j_call: TRBJ2-2; clone_size: NA; d_call: TRBD2; cdr3_aa: CASSSPATSGSRGGELFF; cdr3_nt: TGTGCCAGCAGCTCACCCGCAACTAGCGGGAGTCGGGGCGGGGAGCTGTTTTTT
v_call: TRBV7-7; j_call: TRBJ2-3; clone_size: NA; d_call: TRBD1; cdr3_aa: CASSLTGARTDTQYF; cdr3_nt: TGTGCCAGCAGCCTGACAGGGGCTCGGACAGATACGCAGTATTTT
v_call: TRBV7-8; j_call: TRBJ2-3; clone_size: NA; d_call: NA; cdr3_aa: CASSITGRADTQYF; cdr3_nt: TGTGCCAGCAGCATAACGGGACGTGCAGATACGCAGTATTTT
v_call: TRBV5-4; j_call: TRBJ1-1; clone_size: once; d_call: TRBD1; cdr3_aa: CASSPGTGTNTEAFF; cdr3_nt: TGTGCCAGCAGCCCGGGGACAGGGACGAACACTGAAGCTTTCTTT
v_call: TRBV7-8; j_call: TRBJ1-2; clone_size: NA; d_call: NA; cdr3_aa: CASTRGVQIPYYGYTF; cdr3_nt: TGTGCCAGCACCCGGGGGGTGCAGATTCCTTACTATGGCTACACCTTC
v_call: TRBV5-4; j_call: TRBJ1-1; clone_size: NA; d_call: NA; cdr3_aa: CASSSVEAEAFF; cdr3_nt: TGTGCCAGCAGCTCCGTTGAAGCTGAAGCTTTCTTT
v_call: TRBV19; j_call: TRBJ2-2; clone_size: NA; d_call: NA; cdr3_aa: CASSIRGQTNTGELFF; cdr3_nt: TGTGCCAGTAGTATTCGGGGCCAAACGAACACCGGGGAGCTGTTTTTT
v_call: TRBV14; j_call: TRBJ2-3; clone_size: NA; d_call: TRBD2; cdr3_aa: CASSQDRAGAGTDTQYF; cdr3_nt: TGTGCCAGCAGCCAAGATCGAGCGGGAGCAGGTACAGATACGCAGTATTTT
v_call: TRBV29-1; j_call: TRBJ1-1; clone_size: many; d_call: NA; cdr3_aa: CSVAPGWGMNTEAFF; cdr3_nt: TGCAGCGTTGCCCCAGGATGGGGGATGAACACTGAAGCTTTCTTT
v_call: TRBV2; j_call: TRBJ2-7; clone_size: NA; d_call: NA; cdr3_aa: CASIDNYEQYF; cdr3_nt: TGTGCCAGCATAGACAACTACGAGCAGTACTTC
v_call: TRBV6-1; j_call: TRBJ2-7; clone_size: NA; d_call: NA; cdr3_aa: CASSGGTGWREQYF; cdr3_nt: TGTGCCAGCAGTGGTGGGACCGGCTGGAGGGAGCAGTACTTC
v_call: TRBV5-4; j_call: TRBJ2-7; clone_size: few; d_call: NA; cdr3_aa: CASSSDPGPTYEQYF; cdr3_nt: TGTGCCAGCAGCTCGGACCCGGGACCCACCTACGAGCAGTACTTC
v_call: TRBV7-9; j_call: TRBJ1-1; clone_size: NA; d_call: NA; cdr3_aa: CASSPGHGAEAFF; cdr3_nt: TGTGCCAGCAGCCCAGGACATGGCGCTGAAGCTTTCTTT
v_call: TRBV29-1; j_call: TRBJ1-6; clone_size: NA; d_call: NA; cdr3_aa: CSVKGREGSPLHF; cdr3_nt: TGCAGCGTTAAAGGCAGGGAGGGTTCACCCCTCCACTTT
v_call: TRBV19; j_call: TRBJ1-2; clone_size: NA; d_call: NA; cdr3_aa: CASSIGYGNPYGYTF; cdr3_nt: TGTGCCAGTAGTATAGGGTACGGAAACCCATATGGCTACACCTTC
v_call: TRBV4-1; j_call: TRBJ1-2; clone_size: NA; d_call: TRBD1; cdr3_aa: CASSQGTGGVYGYTF; cdr3_nt: TGCGCCAGCAGCCAAGGAACAGGGGGCGTCTATGGCTACACCTTC
v_call: TRBV28; j_call: TRBJ2-7; clone_size: NA; d_call: NA; cdr3_aa: CASSFRGAPGLPTYEQYF; cdr3_nt: TGTGCCAGCAGTTTCCGGGGGGCGCCGGGACTTCCGACCTACGAGCAGTACTTC
v_call: TRBV6-5; j_call: TRBJ1-2; clone_size: NA; d_call: NA; cdr3_aa: CASSYTGRYGYTF; cdr3_nt: TGTGCCAGCAGTTACACAGGACGCTATGGCTACACCTTC
v_call: TRBV6-5; j_call: TRBJ2-1; clone_size: NA; d_call: NA; cdr3_aa: CASSPGIKQFF; cdr3_nt: TGTGCCAGCAGTCCCGGGATCAAGCAGTTCTTC
v_call: TRBV2; j_call: TRBJ2-3; clone_size: NA; d_call: TRBD2; cdr3_aa: CASSAAGGPDTQYF; cdr3_nt: TGTGCCAGCAGTGCAGCGGGAGGTCCAGATACGCAGTATTTT
v_call: TRBV5-5; j_call: TRBJ2-7; clone_size: NA; d_call: TRBD1; cdr3_aa: CASSPGGQGFHEQYF; cdr3_nt: TGTGCCAGCAGCCCCGGGGGACAGGGGTTCCACGAGCAGTACTTC
v_call: TRBV11-3; j_call: TRBJ1-1; clone_size: few; d_call: TRBD1; cdr3_aa: CASSQGQGSNTEAFF; cdr3_nt: TGTGCCAGCAGCCAGGGACAGGGGTCGAACACTGAAGCTTTCTTT
v_call: TRBV14; j_call: TRBJ2-2; clone_size: NA; d_call: NA; cdr3_aa: CASSHPGRVPGELFF; cdr3_nt: TGTGCCAGCAGCCACCCAGGTAGAGTCCCCGGGGAGCTGTTTTTT
v_call: TRBV11-2; j_call: TRBJ2-5; clone_size: many; d_call: NA; cdr3_aa: CASSLGAGTQYF; cdr3_nt: TGTGCCAGCAGCTTGGGAGCAGGGACCCAGTACTTC
v_call: TRBV9; j_call: TRBJ1-2; clone_size: NA; d_call: NA; cdr3_aa: CASSVERQTDRYGYTF; cdr3_nt: TGTGCCAGCAGCGTAGAGAGGCAGACGGACCGCTATGGCTACACCTTC
v_call: TRBV19; j_call: TRBJ2-1; clone_size: NA; d_call: NA; cdr3_aa: CASNGGSTYNEQFF; cdr3_nt: TGTGCCAGTAACGGCGGATCAACCTACAATGAGCAGTTCTTC
v_call: TRBV7-6; j_call: TRBJ2-6; clone_size: NA; d_call: TRBD1; cdr3_aa: CASSLVTGPGANVLTF; cdr3_nt: TGTGCCAGCAGCTTAGTGACAGGGCCCGGGGCCAACGTCCTGACTTTC
v_call: TRBV5-1; j_call: TRBJ2-3; clone_size: once; d_call: TRBD2; cdr3_aa: CASSSRLAGSTDTQYF; cdr3_nt: TGCGCCAGCAGCTCAAGACTAGCGGGAAGCACAGATACGCAGTATTTT
v_call: TRBV11-1; j_call: TRBJ2-7; clone_size: NA; d_call: NA; cdr3_aa: CASSSQGHAGHEQYF; cdr3_nt: TGTGCCAGCAGCTCCCAAGGACACGCCGGCCACGAGCAGTACTTC
v_call: TRBV9; j_call: TRBJ2-3; clone_size: NA; d_call: NA; cdr3_aa: CASASGSNWGTDTQYF; cdr3_nt: TGTGCCAGTGCGAGCGGGTCAAACTGGGGCACAGATACGCAGTATTTT
v_call: TRBV28; j_call: TRBJ2-1; clone_size: NA; d_call: NA; cdr3_aa: CASISARAGTGEQFF; cdr3_nt: TGTGCCAGCATATCAGCCAGAGCCGGAACGGGGGAGCAGTTCTTC
v_call: TRBV27; j_call: TRBJ1-3; clone_size: NA; d_call: NA; cdr3_aa: CASSLYGDTEGNTIYF; cdr3_nt: TGTGCCAGCAGTTTATACGGGGACACCGAGGGAAACACCATATATTTT
v_call: TRBV29-1; j_call: TRBJ2-4; clone_size: NA; d_call: TRBD2; cdr3_aa: CSVEAGGPAKNIQYF; cdr3_nt: TGCAGCGTTGAGGCGGGAGGGCCGGCCAAAAACATTCAGTACTTC
v_call: TRBV9; j_call: TRBJ1-1; clone_size: NA; d_call: NA; cdr3_aa: CASSAGFVGLPEAFF; cdr3_nt: TGTGCCAGCAGCGCCGGTTTTGTGGGCCTCCCTGAAGCTTTCTTT